This record looks at one T cell receptor (beta chain) sequence and its context. What it binds is not known. The sample originates from a study of T cells in localized non-small cell lung cancer. General observations from the study: Sequencing involved a lone tumor region, leaving heterogeneity possible. The study detected a median approximately 55 of the top 100 tumor clones in adjacent lung. The study found T cell clonality highest in uninvolved adjacent lung, above tumor. Longer overall survival associated with higher blood T cell density; shorter survival with higher adjacent-lung clonality.

This CDR3 has 16 residues. V lost 0 bases, J lost 5 bases, and 10 bases stayed unmatched. In germline, CDR1 is SGHTS, CDR2 YDEGEE. This table comes from immunoSEQ multiplex PCR, and its TCRdb copy is limited to in-frame clones, with some not included. Of about 33,000 clones detected, just under 80% appear once; the ten largest clones hold 16%. This TCR was sampled from an older male donor with stage III squamous cell lung carcinoma. This material consisted of peripheral blood, taken before any cancer treatment. The V call is TRBV5-8, the J call TRBJ2-5, with 7 bases aligning to TRBD2. CDR3 in DNA: TGTGCCAGCAGCTTGGATTCGGCAGTGGGAGGGGAGACCCAGTACTTC. Translated: CASSLDSAVGGETQYF.